The text below deals with one T cell receptor (beta chain). The record originates from a study of blood T cell repertoires in COVID-19. Study in general: Researchers got acute and convalescent COVID-19 samples from the United States, Italy and Spain. T cells, B-cell-depleted T cells, or PBMCs provided the cDNA or gDNA that served as material.

Per the study methods: From reference gene primer amplification, estimates of nucleated cell counts were derived. The repertoire was sequenced with immunoSEQ multiplex PCR; TCRdb's copy has only in-frame clones and lacks some. V, J and clone size were drawn from that table, and D and trimming were deduced from the DNA. The top ten hold roughly 15% of the sample, which has around 87,000 clones, roughly 79% seen once. Germline lookup yields CDR1 SGHNT and CDR2 YYREEE (reference sequence). Trimming left V 5 bases short and J 0 bases short, with 7 bases between. The CDR3 is 13 amino acids. V and J are TRBV5-4 and TRBJ2-3; D not certain. Source material: peripheral blood. The TCR comes from a human donor in a cohort sampled during active COVID-19. In nucleotides, the CDR3 is TGTGCCAGCAGACCGACTAGCACAGATACGCAGTATTTT. Its translation is CASRPTSTDTQYF. The full variable domain, in which reference TRBV5-4 and TRBJ2-3 provide the parts outside the CDR3, is ETGVTQSPTHLIKTRGQQVTLRCSSQSGHNTVSWYQQALGQGPQFIFQYYREEENGRGNFPPRFSGLQFPNYSSELNVNALELDDSALYLCASRPTSTDTQYFGPGTRLTVL.